These 32 T cell receptor beta chains share one sample of origin, sequenced in a study of T cell responses to AZD1222 COVID-19 vaccine. Libraries were prepared by immunoSEQ multiplex PCR; TCRdb keeps only in-frame clonotypes and omits some of them. The table lists more than 150,000 clones, 88% of them singletons. This sample comprised peripheral blood, obtained 28 days after the second AZD1222 dose. These receptors were obtained from an adult who received the AZD1222 COVID-19 vaccine.

CDR3 nucleotides: TGCAGCGTTGATATGGGGGCAGGCAATCAGCCCCAGCATTTT. Translating it yields CSVDMGAGNQPQHF. The chain uses TRBV29-1 and TRBJ1-5; tentatively, D is TRBD1 (6 bases). Germline CDR1 SQVTM, CDR2 ANQGSEA. CDR3 size: 14 residues. Trimming left V 3 bases short and J 2 bases short, with 11 bases between.

The chain couples TRBV19 to TRBJ1-1, with 7 nucleotides matching TRBD1. This CDR3 has 14 amino acids. Germline CDR1 reads LNHDA; CDR2 reads SQIVND (reference sequence). V was clipped by 9 bases and J by 5 bases; unmatched bases: 12. The CDR3 nucleotides are TGTGCCAGCAGAAACAGGGGCCGGGGGACTGAAGCTTTCTTT. It codes for CASRNRGRGTEAFF. Together with reference TRBV19 and TRBJ1-1, the CDR3 gives the full variable domain: DGGITQSPKYLFRKEGQNVTLSCEQNLNHDAMYWYRQDPGQGLRLIYYSQIVNDFQKGDIAEGYSVSREKKESFPLTVTSAQKNPTAFYLCASRNRGRGTEAFFGQGTRLTVV.

This clone is a singleton in its sample. The chain recombines TRBV30 with TRBJ1-1, with D perhaps TRBD1 (5 bases). Germline CDR1 reads GTSNPN; CDR2 reads SVGIG (reference sequence). The CDR3 contains 16 residues. V was pared by 0 bases and J by 3 bases, with 17 bases between. As DNA, the CDR3 is TGTGCCTGGAGTGTACCCCGGGGGATGTTGTACACTGAAGCTTTCTTT. Encoded protein: CAWSVPRGMLYTEAFF.

This chain uses TRBV5-1 with TRBJ2-2; D is uncertain. The V end was cut by 4 bases, the J end by 5 bases, with 15 bases between. The CDR3 runs to 15 residues. Looked up from germline, CDR1 is SGHRS and CDR2 is YFSETQ. The DNA for the CDR3 is TGCGCCAGCAGCCCCATGTCCCCGGAGACCGGGGAGCTGTTTTTT. Its translation is CASSPMSPETGELFF. Complete variable domain (other parts from reference TRBV5-1 and TRBJ2-2): KAGVTQTPRYLIKTRGQQVTLSCSPISGHRSVSWYQQTPGQGLQFLFEYFSETQRNKGNFPGRFSGRQFSNSRSEMNVSTLELGDSALYLCASSPMSPETGELFFGEGSRLTVL.

By sample share, this clone is medium-sized (0.01 to 0.1%). This chain uses TRBV6-1 with TRBJ2-5; 7 bases match TRBD1. The CDR3 length is 16 residues. CDR1 and CDR2 (germline): MNHNS, SASEGT. The V and J ends lost 0 bases and 4 bases, in that order; junction bases with no gene match: 8. CDR3 bases: TGTGCCAGCAGTGAAGCCCCGGGACAGATAACAGAGACCCAGTACTTC. Encoded protein: CASSEAPGQITETQYF.

About this clone: Other nucleotide sequences in the sample specify the same CDR3. This sequence joins TRBV7-2 and TRBJ2-1; TRBD2 agrees at 9 bases. The germline V gene encodes CDR1 SGHTA and CDR2 FQGNSA. The V gene end was trimmed by 1 base and the J gene end by 4 bases; junction bases not matched to a gene: 2. There are 15 residues in the CDR3. DNA for the CDR3: TGTGCCAGCAGCTTAGTTAGCGGGGGTTACAATGAGCAGTTCTTC. This gives the protein CASSLVSGGYNEQFF.

The chain couples TRBV28 to TRBJ2-2; 8 bases are shared with TRBD2. V lost 5 bases, J lost 6 bases, and 8 bases stayed unmatched. The CDR3 consists of 15 residues. Germline V CDR1 and CDR2: MDHEN, SYDVKM. In nucleotides, the CDR3 is TGTGCCAGCAGTGGGACTAGGGGGGGTGCCGGGGAGCTGTTTTTT. Its translation is CASSGTRGGAGELFF. Filled out from reference TRBV28 and TRBJ2-2, the complete variable domain reads DVKVTQSSRYLVKRTGEKVFLECVQDMDHENMFWYRQDPGLGLRLIYFSYDVKMKEKGDIPEGYSVSREKKERFSLILESASTNQTSMYLCASSGTRGGAGELFFGEGSRLTVL.

The count of this clone is one. V is TRBV6-2 or TRBV6-3 and J is TRBJ1-2; D perhaps matches TRBD1 (5 bases). V was pared by 0 bases and J by 8 bases, with 22 bases between. Germline V CDR1 and CDR2: MNHEY, SVGEGT. There are 17 residues in the CDR3. Written as DNA, the CDR3 is TGTGCCAGCAGTTACTCAAGAGTATGGGGCCAGGCCGAGGGCTACACCTTC. As protein: CASSYSRVWGQAEGYTF.

The V gene is TRBV5-6, the J gene TRBJ2-7, with 13 nucleotides matching TRBD2. Germline lookup yields CDR1 SGHDT and CDR2 YYEEEE. J was trimmed by 7 bases and V by 5 bases; bases with no gene match: 12. The CDR3 consists of 16 residues. CDR3 residues: CASRRRLAGGSWEQYF. The CDR3 bases are TGTGCCAGCAGGCGTAGACTAGCGGGAGGTTCGTGGGAGCAGTACTTC. Full variable domain (missing parts from reference TRBV5-6 and TRBJ2-7): DAGVTQSPTHLIKTRGQQVTLRCSPKSGHDTVSWYQQALGQGPQFIFQYYEEEERQRGNFPDRFSGHQFPNYSSELNVNALLLGDSALYLCASRRRLAGGSWEQYFGPGTRLTVT.

The rearrangement links TRBV5-1 to TRBJ1-3; TRBD1 might be the D (5 bases). The CDR3 runs to 17 residues. V lost 0 bases, J lost 2 bases, and 15 bases lay in between. Germline CDR1 is SGHRS and CDR2 is YFSETQ. The CDR3 coding sequence is TGCGCCAGCAGCTTGGAGGCCGATCAGGGCGCTGGAAACACCATATATTTT. It is translated as CASSLEADQGAGNTIYF.

CDR3 protein: CASSQDWTNNEQFF. The CDR3 DNA reads TGTGCCAGCAGCCAAGATTGGACTAACAATGAGCAGTTCTTC. The chain links TRBV14 to TRBJ2-1; tentative D call: TRBD2 (6 bases). This CDR3 is 14 amino acids long. Deletions cut 0 bases from V and 5 bases from J, with 8 bases between. CDR1 is SGHDN, CDR2 FVKESK, per germline.

The chain carries TRBV28 and TRBJ2-5; no definite D call. In germline, CDR1 is MDHEN, CDR2 SYDVKM. The germline V and J ends were trimmed by 3 bases and 3 bases, with 14 bases remaining between them. The CDR3 covers 15 residues. For the CDR3, the DNA is TGTGCCAGCAGTTTTTCTGACTCTCTCAAAGAGACCCAGTACTTC. Its translation: CASSFSDSLKETQYF. Drawing the rest from reference TRBV28 and TRBJ2-5, the complete variable domain is DVKVTQSSRYLVKRTGEKVFLECVQDMDHENMFWYRQDPGLGLRLIYFSYDVKMKEKGDIPEGYSVSREKKERFSLILESASTNQTSMYLCASSFSDSLKETQYFGPGTRLLVL.

This chain joins TRBV5-1 and TRBJ2-2; 10 nucleotides align to TRBD1. The CDR3 totals 15 residues. Trimming cost V 4 bases and J 3 bases; bases outside gene matches: 3. Germline CDR1 SGHRS, CDR2 YFSETQ. The CDR3 loop is CASSLTGGDTGELFF. CDR3 nucleotide sequence: TGCGCCAGCAGCCTGACAGGGGGCGACACCGGGGAGCTGTTTTTT.

The gene calls are TRBV11-2 and TRBJ2-7; no firm D call. V was cut by 2 bases and J by 9 bases, with 5 bases left in between. The CDR3 sequence is 10 residues long. CDR1 and CDR2 (germline): SGHAT, FQNNGV. CDR3 amino acids: CASSLRAQYF. The CDR3 region has the DNA TGTGCCAGCAGCTTACGGGCGCAGTACTTC.

The CDR3 sequence is CASRLAANNEQFF. The CDR3, as DNA: TGTGCCAGTAGGCTAGCGGCTAACAATGAGCAGTTCTTC. The chain employs TRBV19 and TRBJ2-1, with TRBD2 matching over 7 bases. The CDR3 is 13 amino acids. V lost 6 bases, J lost 5 bases, and 4 bases stayed unmatched. Germline CDR1 reads LNHDA; CDR2 reads SQIVND (reference sequence). Variable domain in full (rest from reference TRBV19 and TRBJ2-1): DGGITQSPKYLFRKEGQNVTLSCEQNLNHDAMYWYRQDPGQGLRLIYYSQIVNDFQKGDIAEGYSVSREKKESFPLTVTSAQKNPTAFYLCASRLAANNEQFFGPGTRLTVL.

V gene TRBV6-5 combines with J gene TRBJ1-3; D unclear. Trimming stripped 5 bases from V and 0 bases from J, with 8 bases between. CDR1 and CDR2 from the germline V gene are MNHEY and SVGAGI. The CDR3 length is 14 residues. CDR3 in amino acids: CASSLTVSGNTIYF. CDR3 coding DNA: TGTGCCAGCAGTCTTACGGTCTCTGGAAACACCATATATTTT.

The rearrangement uses TRBV7-2 and TRBJ2-3, with 8 bases matching TRBD1. V dropped 2 bases and J dropped 1; count of bases not matched to a gene: 2. This CDR3 is built from 15 residues. Per the germline V gene, CDR1 is SGHTA and CDR2 is FQGNSA. The CDR3 sequence is CASSLTGGGTDTQYF. The CDR3 bases are TGTGCCAGCAGCTTAACAGGGGGAGGCACAGATACGCAGTATTTT. The entire variable domain, with the rest obtained from reference TRBV7-2 and TRBJ2-3, is as follows: GAGVSQSPSNKVTEKGKDVELRCDPISGHTALYWYRQSLGQGLEFLIYFQGNSAPDKSGLPSDRFSAERTGGSVSTLTIQRTQQEDSAVYLCASSLTGGGTDTQYFGPGTRLTVL.

The V gene is TRBV7-9, the J gene TRBJ2-2; D not certain. The CDR3 runs 16 residues. V was clipped by 8 bases and J by 2 bases, with 18 bases between them. Germline CDR1 and CDR2: SEHNR and FQNEAQ (reference sequence). The CDR3 DNA is TGTGCCAGCGCCCCGAGCCCCCCGAGAAACACCGGGGAGCTGTTTTTT. Its protein is CASAPSPPRNTGELFF.

The chain is built from TRBV7-3 and TRBJ2-3; D is unclear. CDR3 length equals 16 residues. Per germline, CDR1 SGHTA and CDR2 FQGTGA. V was trimmed by 5 bases and J by 2 bases, leaving 17 bases between them. CDR3 in amino acids: CASSPKGQHNTDTQYF. In DNA form, the CDR3 reads TGTGCCAGCAGCCCAAAGGGCCAGCATAACACAGATACGCAGTATTTT.

The V and J genes are TRBV19 and TRBJ2-6, with 8 positions matching TRBD2. Germline V CDR1 and CDR2: LNHDA, SQIVND (reference sequence). V gave up 8 bases and J gave up 4 bases; unmatched junction bases: 13. CDR3 length: 17 residues. The CDR3 here is CASVLGSGTSGANVLTF. CDR3 bases: TGTGCCAGTGTATTGGGTAGCGGGACGTCAGGGGCCAACGTCCTGACTTTC.

The chain recombines TRBV7-3 with TRBJ2-6; D is unclear. Germline CDR1 is SGHTA and CDR2 is FQGTGA. V was pared by 5 bases and J by 4 bases, with 12 bases between. The CDR3 is 15 residues long. CDR3 sequence reads: CASSPRLGGANVLTF. Here the CDR3 DNA reads TGTGCCAGCAGCCCTCGATTGGGGGGGGCCAACGTCCTGACTTTC.

This clone turned up a few times. The rearrangement joins TRBV11-3 to TRBJ2-1, with 9 positions matching TRBD2. Looked up from germline, CDR1 is SGHNT and CDR2 is YENEEA. The CDR3 has 15 amino acids. After removal of 5 bases from V and 1 base from J, the junction contained 3 bases not matched to a gene. The CDR3 DNA sequence: TGTGCCAGCAGCCTTAGCGGGAGTTCCTACAATGAGCAGTTCTTC. Protein: CASSLSGSSYNEQFF.

V gene TRBV7-9 combines with J gene TRBJ2-7; 9 nucleotides line up with TRBD1. Unmatched junction bases numbered 5, after V lost 3 bases and J lost 2 bases. This CDR3 contains 15 residues. In germline, CDR1 is SEHNR, CDR2 FQNEAQ (reference sequence). CDR3 bases: TGTGCCAGCAGCTTCGGACAGGGGAATCCCTACGAGCAGTACTTC. Protein product: CASSFGQGNPYEQYF.

The chain uses TRBV28 and TRBJ2-7, with 9 bases matching TRBD1. The CDR3 is 15 amino acids. Germline V gives CDR1 MDHEN, CDR2 SYDVKM. V lost 7 bases and J lost 7; bases outside the gene matches: 14. The DNA of the CDR3 is TGTGCCAGCACCTACCAGCTCGGACAGGGGTATGAGCAGTACTTC. Protein: CASTYQLGQGYEQYF.

The V gene is TRBV6-2 or TRBV6-3, the J gene TRBJ2-1, with D possibly TRBD1 on 9 matching bases. The V end was cut by 2 bases, the J end by 6 bases, with 26 bases between. Germline V lookup: CDR1 MNHEY, CDR2 SVGEGT. CDR3 length equals 19 residues. The CDR3 sequence is CASSYGGQGSGRRSNEQFF. Written as DNA, the CDR3 is TGTGCCAGCAGTTACGGCGGACAGGGGAGCGGGAGAAGAAGCAATGAGCAGTTCTTC.

The genes are TRBV19 and TRBJ1-1; D is possibly TRBD1 (6 bases). This CDR3 contains 14 residues. Germline V gives CDR1 LNHDA, CDR2 SQIVND (reference sequence). V was shortened by 9 bases and J by 10 bases, with 24 bases between the two germline ends. Here the CDR3 reads CASLISRGAGVAFF. Here the CDR3 DNA reads TGTGCCAGCCTGATATCGCGGGGGGCAGGAGTAGCTTTCTTT.

The chain uses TRBV6-1 and TRBJ2-7, with D perhaps TRBD2 (5 bases). Per germline, CDR1 MNHNS and CDR2 SASEGT. This CDR3 comprises 15 residues. The germline V and J ends were trimmed by 3 bases and 1 base, with 13 bases remaining between them. The CDR3 nucleotides are TGTGCCAGCAGTGAGCCGGGGTTGGGGTCCTACGAGCAGTACTTC. Its translation: CASSEPGLGSYEQYF.

The chain joins TRBV2 to TRBJ1-1, with D possibly TRBD1 on 5 matching bases. Trimming removed 4 bases at V and 2 bases at J, with 8 bases between. The length of the CDR3 is 13 residues. CDR1 and CDR2 from the germline V gene are SNHLY and FYNNEI. CDR3 in DNA: TGTGCCAGCAGTGGACAGAGAAACACTGAAGCTTTCTTT. Amino acid sequence: CASSGQRNTEAFF.

The chain has TRBV3-1 (or the pseudogene TRBV3-2) and TRBJ2-1, with a weak D call TRBD1 (6 bases). Germline CDR1 and CDR2: LGHDT and YNNKEL (reference sequence). Between the trimmed V and J ends, which lost 1 base and 9 bases, there was a span of 16 bases. The length of the CDR3 is 15 residues. The CDR3 is CASSQGGYQGGEQFF. CDR3 sequence (DNA): TGTGCCAGCAGCCAAGGGGGGTATCAAGGGGGTGAGCAGTTCTTC.

The chain employs TRBV28 and TRBJ1-2; D might be TRBD1 (5 bases). Per the germline V gene, CDR1 is MDHEN and CDR2 is SYDVKM. The CDR3 is made up of 14 amino acids. Between the trimmed V and J ends, which lost 10 bases and 1 base, there was a span of 16 bases. The CDR3 here is CAIPTLGGNYGYTF. The CDR3 region has the DNA TGTGCCATTCCCACTCTGGGGGGTAACTATGGCTACACCTTC.

V gene TRBV6-2 or TRBV6-3 combines with J gene TRBJ2-5; no clear D. Germline loops: CDR1 MNHEY, CDR2 SVGEGT. This CDR3 has 12 residues. Trimming cost V 2 bases and J 5 bases, with 6 bases left between them. This chain's CDR3 is CASSYTEETQYF. The CDR3 bases are TGTGCCAGCAGTTACACCGAGGAGACCCAGTACTTC.

The chain couples TRBV5-1 to TRBJ2-2, with a possible D match to TRBD2 (6 bases). The germline gives CDR1 SGHRS, CDR2 YFSETQ. V lost 7 bases and J lost 4, with 11 bases in between. The CDR3 has 13 amino acids. The CDR3 nucleotides read TGCGCCAGCGGTGCGGGAACCACCGGGGAGCTGTTTTTT. Amino acids: CASGAGTTGELFF.